This record looks at one TCR beta chain sequence and its context. The antigen remains unidentified. Caucasian adults living in Nashville, Tennessee, provided all samples. The source of the sample is a study of shared clonotypes between healthy human individuals. At the level of the study: The donors, a couple of women and a few men, were aged 18 to 49.

Unsorted PBMCs provided DNA that was sequenced on ten immunoSEQ deep assay plates. Data came from immunoSEQ multiplex PCR; TCRdb stores just in-frame clones and leaves some out. The sample lists a few hundred thousand clones; around 81% were seen once. Study-wide findings and caveats: Enrolling few donors narrowed the genetic and exposure-history diversity that was represented.

The sample consisted of PBMCs. The clonotype was recovered from a woman in her thirties or forties in good health. Some clones in this sample may be carry-over from other donors' samples.

CDR3 sequence reads: CASSPSRQGDYTF. The DNA of the CDR3 is TGTGCCAGCAGTCCCAGCCGACAGGGGGACTACACCTTC. The chain combines TRBV27 with TRBJ1-2; 9 nucleotides agree with TRBD1. CDR3 size: 13 residues. The germline gives CDR1 MNHEY, CDR2 SMNVEV (reference sequence). Trimming at V came to 5 bases and at J to 10 bases, leaving 8 bases not matched to a gene.